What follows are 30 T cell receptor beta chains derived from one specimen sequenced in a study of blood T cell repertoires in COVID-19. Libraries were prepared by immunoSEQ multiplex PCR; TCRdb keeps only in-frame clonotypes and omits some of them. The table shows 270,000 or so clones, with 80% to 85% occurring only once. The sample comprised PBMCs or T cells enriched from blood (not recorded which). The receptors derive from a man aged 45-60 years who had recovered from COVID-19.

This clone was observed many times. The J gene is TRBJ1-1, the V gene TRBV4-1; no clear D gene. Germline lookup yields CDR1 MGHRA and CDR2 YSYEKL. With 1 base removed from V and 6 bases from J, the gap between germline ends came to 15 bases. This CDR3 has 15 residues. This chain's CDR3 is CASSQGSSVLAEAFF. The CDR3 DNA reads TGCGCCAGCAGCCAAGGGAGCTCGGTGTTAGCTGAAGCTTTCTTT.

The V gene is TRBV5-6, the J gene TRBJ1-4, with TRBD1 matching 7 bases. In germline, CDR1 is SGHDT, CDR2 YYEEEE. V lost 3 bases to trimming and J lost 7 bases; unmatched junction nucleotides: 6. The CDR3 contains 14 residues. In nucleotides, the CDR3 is TGTGCCAGCAGCTCGAAGGGGGCTGGTGAAAAACTGTTTTTT. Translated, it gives CASSSKGAGEKLFF.

The CDR3 is CASSVVTGVLTF. CDR3 nucleotide sequence: TGTGCCAGCAGCGTAGTTACTGGTGTCCTGACTTTC. The rearrangement joins TRBV9 to TRBJ2-6; D remains unclear. CDR3 length: 12 amino acids. Germline CDR1 is SGDLS and CDR2 is YYNGEE. The V and J ends lost 0 bases and 13 bases respectively, with 8 bases between them.

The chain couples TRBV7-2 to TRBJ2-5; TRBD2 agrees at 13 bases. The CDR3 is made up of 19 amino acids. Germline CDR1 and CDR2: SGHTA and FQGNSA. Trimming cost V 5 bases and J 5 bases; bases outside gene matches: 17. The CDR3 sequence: CASSPLDGTSGVGGETQYF. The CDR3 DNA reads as TGTGCCAGCAGCCCCCTGGACGGGACTAGCGGGGTTGGTGGGGAGACCCAGTACTTC. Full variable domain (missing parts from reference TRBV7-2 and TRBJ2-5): GAGVSQSPSNKVTEKGKDVELRCDPISGHTALYWYRQSLGQGLEFLIYFQGNSAPDKSGLPSDRFSAERTGGSVSTLTIQRTQQEDSAVYLCASSPLDGTSGVGGETQYFGPGTRLLVL.

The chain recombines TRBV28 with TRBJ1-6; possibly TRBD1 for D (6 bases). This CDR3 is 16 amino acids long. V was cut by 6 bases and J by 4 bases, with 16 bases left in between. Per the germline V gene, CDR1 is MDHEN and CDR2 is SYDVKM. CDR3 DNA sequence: TGTGCCAGCAGGGGGAGTGGGGGCGCTTATAATTCACCCCTCCACTTT. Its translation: CASRGSGGAYNSPLHF.

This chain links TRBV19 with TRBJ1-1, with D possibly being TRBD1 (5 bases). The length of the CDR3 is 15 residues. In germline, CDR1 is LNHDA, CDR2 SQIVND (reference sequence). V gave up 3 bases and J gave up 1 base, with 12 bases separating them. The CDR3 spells CASSIPGGSNTEAFF. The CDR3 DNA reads TGTGCCAGTAGTATTCCGGGGGGTTCGAACACTGAAGCTTTCTTT.

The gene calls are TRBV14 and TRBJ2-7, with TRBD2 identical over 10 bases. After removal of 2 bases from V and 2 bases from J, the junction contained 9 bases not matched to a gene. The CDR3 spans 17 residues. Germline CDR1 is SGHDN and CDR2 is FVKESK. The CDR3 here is CASSQSLAGVKPYEQYF. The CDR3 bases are TGTGCCAGCAGCCAAAGTCTAGCGGGAGTCAAACCCTACGAGCAGTACTTC.

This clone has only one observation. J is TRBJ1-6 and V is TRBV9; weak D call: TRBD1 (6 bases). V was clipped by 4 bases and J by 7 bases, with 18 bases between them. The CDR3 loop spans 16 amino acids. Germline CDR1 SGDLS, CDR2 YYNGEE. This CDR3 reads CASSPRRTVGNSPLHF. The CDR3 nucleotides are TGTGCCAGCAGCCCTCGTCGGACAGTTGGAAATTCACCCCTCCACTTT. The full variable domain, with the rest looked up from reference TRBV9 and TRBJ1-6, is DSGVTQTPKHLITATGQRVTLRCSPRSGDLSVYWYQQSLDQGLQFLIQYYNGEERAKGNILERFSAQQFPDLHSELNLSSLELGDSALYFCASSPRRTVGNSPLHFGNGTRLTVT.

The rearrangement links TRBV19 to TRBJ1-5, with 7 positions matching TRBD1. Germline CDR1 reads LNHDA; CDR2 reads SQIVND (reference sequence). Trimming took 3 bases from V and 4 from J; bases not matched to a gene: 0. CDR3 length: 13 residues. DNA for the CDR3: TGTGCCAGTAGTATGGACAGGAATCAGCCCCAGCATTTT. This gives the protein CASSMDRNQPQHF.

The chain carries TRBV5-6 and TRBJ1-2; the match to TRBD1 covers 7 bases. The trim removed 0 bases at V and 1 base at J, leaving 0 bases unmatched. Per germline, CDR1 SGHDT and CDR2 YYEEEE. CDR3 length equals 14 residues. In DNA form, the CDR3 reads TGTGCCAGCAGCTTGGACAGGGGTAACTATGGCTACACCTTC. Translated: CASSLDRGNYGYTF.

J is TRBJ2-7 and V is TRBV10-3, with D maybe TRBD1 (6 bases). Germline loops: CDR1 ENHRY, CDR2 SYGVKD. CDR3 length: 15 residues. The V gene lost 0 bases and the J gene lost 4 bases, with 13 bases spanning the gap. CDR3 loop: CAISESPLTGYEQYF. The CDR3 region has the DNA TGTGCCATCAGTGAGTCCCCTTTAACAGGGTACGAGCAGTACTTC.

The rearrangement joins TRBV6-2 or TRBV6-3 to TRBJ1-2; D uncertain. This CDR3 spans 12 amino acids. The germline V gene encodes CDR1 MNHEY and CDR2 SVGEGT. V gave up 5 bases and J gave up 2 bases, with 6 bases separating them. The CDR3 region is CASSRENYGYTF. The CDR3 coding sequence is TGTGCCAGCAGTCGGGAGAACTATGGCTACACCTTC.

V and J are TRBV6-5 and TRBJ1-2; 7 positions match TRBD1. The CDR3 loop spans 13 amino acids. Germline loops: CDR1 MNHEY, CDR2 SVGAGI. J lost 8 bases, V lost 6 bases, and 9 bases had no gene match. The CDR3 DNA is TGTGCCAGCAGCCCGGACAGGCCTTACGGCTACACCTTC. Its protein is CASSPDRPYGYTF.

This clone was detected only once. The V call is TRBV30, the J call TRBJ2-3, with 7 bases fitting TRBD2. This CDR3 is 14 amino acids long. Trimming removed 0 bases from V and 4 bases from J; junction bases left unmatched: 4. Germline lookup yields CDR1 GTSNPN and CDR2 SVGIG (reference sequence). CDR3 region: CAWSVAGWADTQYF. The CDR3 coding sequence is TGTGCCTGGAGTGTAGCGGGGTGGGCAGATACGCAGTATTTT. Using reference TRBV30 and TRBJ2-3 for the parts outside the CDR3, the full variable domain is SQTIHQWPATLVQPVGSPLSLECTVEGTSNPNLYWYRQAAGRGLQLLFYSVGIGQISSEVPQNLSASRPQDRQFILSSKKLLLSDSGFYLCAWSVAGWADTQYFGPGTRLTVL.

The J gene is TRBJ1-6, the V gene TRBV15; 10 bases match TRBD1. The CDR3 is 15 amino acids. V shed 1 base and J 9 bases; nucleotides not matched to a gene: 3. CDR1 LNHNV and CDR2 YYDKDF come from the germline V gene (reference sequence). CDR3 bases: TGTGCCACCAGCAGAGTAGGGACAGGGGTTTCACCCCTCCACTTT. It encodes CATSRVGTGVSPLHF.

CDR3 in DNA: TGCGCCAGCAGCCCGGCTAGACTTCCTGGGGGGGGCAATCAGCCCCAGCATTTT. Translated, it gives CASSPARLPGGGNQPQHF. This chain links TRBV5-1 with TRBJ1-5; weak D call: TRBD1 (5 bases). CDR3 length: 18 residues. Looked up from germline, CDR1 is SGHRS and CDR2 is YFSETQ. V lost 4 bases to trimming and J lost 2 bases, with 22 bases between them.

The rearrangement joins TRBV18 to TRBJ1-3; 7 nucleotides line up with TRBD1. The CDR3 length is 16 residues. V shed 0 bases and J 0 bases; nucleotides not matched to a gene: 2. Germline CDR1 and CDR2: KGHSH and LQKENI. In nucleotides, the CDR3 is TGTGCCAGCTCACCACCAGGGGGCTTCTCTGGAAACACCATATATTTT. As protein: CASSPPGGFSGNTIYF. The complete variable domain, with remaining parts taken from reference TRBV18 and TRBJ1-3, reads NAGVMQNPRHLVRRRGQEARLRCSPMKGHSHVYWYRQLPEEGLKFMVYLQKENIIDESGMPKERFSAEFPKEGPSILRIQQVVRGDSAAYFCASSPPGGFSGNTIYFGEGSWLTVV.

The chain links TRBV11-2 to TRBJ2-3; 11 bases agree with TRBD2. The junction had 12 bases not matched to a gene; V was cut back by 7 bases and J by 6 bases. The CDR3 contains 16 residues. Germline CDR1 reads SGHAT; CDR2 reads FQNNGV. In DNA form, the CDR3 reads TGTGCCAGCACCTACGCAGCACTAGCGGGAGTCGATACGCAGTATTTT. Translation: CASTYAALAGVDTQYF.

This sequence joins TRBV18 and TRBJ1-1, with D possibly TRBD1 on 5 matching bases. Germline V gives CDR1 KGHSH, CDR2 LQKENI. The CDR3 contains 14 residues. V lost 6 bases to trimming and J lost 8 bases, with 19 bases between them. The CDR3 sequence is CASSLNQGTEEAFF. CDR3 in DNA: TGTGCCAGCTCCCTAAACCAGGGTACGGAAGAAGCTTTCTTT. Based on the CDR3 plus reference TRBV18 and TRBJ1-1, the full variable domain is NAGVMQNPRHLVRRRGQEARLRCSPMKGHSHVYWYRQLPEEGLKFMVYLQKENIIDESGMPKERFSAEFPKEGPSILRIQQVVRGDSAAYFCASSLNQGTEEAFFGQGTRLTVV.

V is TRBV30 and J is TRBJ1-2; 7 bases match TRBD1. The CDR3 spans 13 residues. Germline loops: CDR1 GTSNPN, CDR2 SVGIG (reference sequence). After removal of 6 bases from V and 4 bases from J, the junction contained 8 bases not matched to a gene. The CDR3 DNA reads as TGTGCCTGCCCTCTGGACAGGACCTATGGCTACACCTTC. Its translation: CACPLDRTYGYTF.

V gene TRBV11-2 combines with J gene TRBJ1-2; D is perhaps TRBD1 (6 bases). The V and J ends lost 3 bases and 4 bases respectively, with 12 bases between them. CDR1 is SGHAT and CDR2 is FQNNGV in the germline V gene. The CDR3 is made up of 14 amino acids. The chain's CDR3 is CASSFVGHSYGYTF. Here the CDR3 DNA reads TGTGCCAGCAGCTTCGTGGGACACAGCTATGGCTACACCTTC.

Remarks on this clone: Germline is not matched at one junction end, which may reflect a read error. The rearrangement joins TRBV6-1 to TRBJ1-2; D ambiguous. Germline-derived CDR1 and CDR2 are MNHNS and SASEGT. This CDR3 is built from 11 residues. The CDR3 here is CASSERELSNF. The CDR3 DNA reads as TGTGCCAGCAGTGAAAGGGAGCTCTCCAACTTC.

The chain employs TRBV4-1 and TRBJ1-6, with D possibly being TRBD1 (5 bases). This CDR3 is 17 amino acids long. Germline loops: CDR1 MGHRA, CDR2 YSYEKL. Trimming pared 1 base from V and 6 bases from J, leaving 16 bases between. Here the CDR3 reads CASSQVRGGEGNSPLHF. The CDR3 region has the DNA TGCGCCAGCAGCCAAGTCCGGGGAGGGGAGGGTAATTCACCCCTCCACTTT.

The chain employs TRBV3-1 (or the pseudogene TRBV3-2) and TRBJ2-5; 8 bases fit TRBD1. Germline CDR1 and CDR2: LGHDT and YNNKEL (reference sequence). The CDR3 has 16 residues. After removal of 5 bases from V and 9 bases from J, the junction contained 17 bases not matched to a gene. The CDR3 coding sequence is TGTGCCAGCAGCTTTCGGACAGGGTTCCCGGAAGGGGCCCAGTACTTC. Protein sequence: CASSFRTGFPEGAQYF.

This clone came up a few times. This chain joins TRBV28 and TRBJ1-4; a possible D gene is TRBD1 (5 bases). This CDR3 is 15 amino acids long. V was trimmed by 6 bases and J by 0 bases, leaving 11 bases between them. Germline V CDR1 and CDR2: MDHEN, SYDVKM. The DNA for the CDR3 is TGTGCCAGCAGACGGGACTTTGCAACTAATGAAAAACTGTTTTTT. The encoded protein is CASRRDFATNEKLFF.

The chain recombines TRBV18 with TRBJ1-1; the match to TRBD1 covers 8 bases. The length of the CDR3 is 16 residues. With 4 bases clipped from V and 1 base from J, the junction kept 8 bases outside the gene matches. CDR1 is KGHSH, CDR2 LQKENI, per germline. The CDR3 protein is CASSLNRGAPNTEAFF. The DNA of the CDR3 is TGTGCCAGCTCACTTAACAGGGGGGCCCCGAACACTGAAGCTTTCTTT. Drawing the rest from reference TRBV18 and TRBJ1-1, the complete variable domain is NAGVMQNPRHLVRRRGQEARLRCSPMKGHSHVYWYRQLPEEGLKFMVYLQKENIIDESGMPKERFSAEFPKEGPSILRIQQVVRGDSAAYFCASSLNRGAPNTEAFFGQGTRLTVV.

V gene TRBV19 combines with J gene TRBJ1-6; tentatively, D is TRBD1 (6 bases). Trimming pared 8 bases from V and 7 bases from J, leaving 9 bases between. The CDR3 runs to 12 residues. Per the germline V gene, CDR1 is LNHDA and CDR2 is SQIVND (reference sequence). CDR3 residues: CASHTGNSPLHF. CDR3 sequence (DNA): TGTGCCAGTCACACAGGGAATTCACCCCTCCACTTT.

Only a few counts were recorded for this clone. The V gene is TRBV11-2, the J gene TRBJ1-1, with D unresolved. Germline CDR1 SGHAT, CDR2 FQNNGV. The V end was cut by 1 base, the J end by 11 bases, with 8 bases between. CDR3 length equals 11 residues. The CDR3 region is CASSLGGLAFF. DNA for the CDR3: TGTGCCAGCAGCTTAGGCGGGCTGGCTTTCTTT.

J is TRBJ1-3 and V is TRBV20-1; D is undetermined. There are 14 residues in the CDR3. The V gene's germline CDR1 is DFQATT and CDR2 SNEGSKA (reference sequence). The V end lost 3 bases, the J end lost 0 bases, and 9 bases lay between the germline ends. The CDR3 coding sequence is TGCAGTGCTAGTTTGTCCGTCTCTGGAAACACCATATATTTT. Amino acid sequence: CSASLSVSGNTIYF.

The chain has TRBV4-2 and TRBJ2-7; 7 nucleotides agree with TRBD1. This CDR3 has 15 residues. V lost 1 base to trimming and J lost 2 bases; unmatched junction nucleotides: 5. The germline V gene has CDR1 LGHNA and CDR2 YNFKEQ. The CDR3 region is CASSQGPQGTYEQYF. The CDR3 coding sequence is TGTGCCAGCAGCCAAGGGCCACAGGGGACCTACGAGCAGTACTTC.